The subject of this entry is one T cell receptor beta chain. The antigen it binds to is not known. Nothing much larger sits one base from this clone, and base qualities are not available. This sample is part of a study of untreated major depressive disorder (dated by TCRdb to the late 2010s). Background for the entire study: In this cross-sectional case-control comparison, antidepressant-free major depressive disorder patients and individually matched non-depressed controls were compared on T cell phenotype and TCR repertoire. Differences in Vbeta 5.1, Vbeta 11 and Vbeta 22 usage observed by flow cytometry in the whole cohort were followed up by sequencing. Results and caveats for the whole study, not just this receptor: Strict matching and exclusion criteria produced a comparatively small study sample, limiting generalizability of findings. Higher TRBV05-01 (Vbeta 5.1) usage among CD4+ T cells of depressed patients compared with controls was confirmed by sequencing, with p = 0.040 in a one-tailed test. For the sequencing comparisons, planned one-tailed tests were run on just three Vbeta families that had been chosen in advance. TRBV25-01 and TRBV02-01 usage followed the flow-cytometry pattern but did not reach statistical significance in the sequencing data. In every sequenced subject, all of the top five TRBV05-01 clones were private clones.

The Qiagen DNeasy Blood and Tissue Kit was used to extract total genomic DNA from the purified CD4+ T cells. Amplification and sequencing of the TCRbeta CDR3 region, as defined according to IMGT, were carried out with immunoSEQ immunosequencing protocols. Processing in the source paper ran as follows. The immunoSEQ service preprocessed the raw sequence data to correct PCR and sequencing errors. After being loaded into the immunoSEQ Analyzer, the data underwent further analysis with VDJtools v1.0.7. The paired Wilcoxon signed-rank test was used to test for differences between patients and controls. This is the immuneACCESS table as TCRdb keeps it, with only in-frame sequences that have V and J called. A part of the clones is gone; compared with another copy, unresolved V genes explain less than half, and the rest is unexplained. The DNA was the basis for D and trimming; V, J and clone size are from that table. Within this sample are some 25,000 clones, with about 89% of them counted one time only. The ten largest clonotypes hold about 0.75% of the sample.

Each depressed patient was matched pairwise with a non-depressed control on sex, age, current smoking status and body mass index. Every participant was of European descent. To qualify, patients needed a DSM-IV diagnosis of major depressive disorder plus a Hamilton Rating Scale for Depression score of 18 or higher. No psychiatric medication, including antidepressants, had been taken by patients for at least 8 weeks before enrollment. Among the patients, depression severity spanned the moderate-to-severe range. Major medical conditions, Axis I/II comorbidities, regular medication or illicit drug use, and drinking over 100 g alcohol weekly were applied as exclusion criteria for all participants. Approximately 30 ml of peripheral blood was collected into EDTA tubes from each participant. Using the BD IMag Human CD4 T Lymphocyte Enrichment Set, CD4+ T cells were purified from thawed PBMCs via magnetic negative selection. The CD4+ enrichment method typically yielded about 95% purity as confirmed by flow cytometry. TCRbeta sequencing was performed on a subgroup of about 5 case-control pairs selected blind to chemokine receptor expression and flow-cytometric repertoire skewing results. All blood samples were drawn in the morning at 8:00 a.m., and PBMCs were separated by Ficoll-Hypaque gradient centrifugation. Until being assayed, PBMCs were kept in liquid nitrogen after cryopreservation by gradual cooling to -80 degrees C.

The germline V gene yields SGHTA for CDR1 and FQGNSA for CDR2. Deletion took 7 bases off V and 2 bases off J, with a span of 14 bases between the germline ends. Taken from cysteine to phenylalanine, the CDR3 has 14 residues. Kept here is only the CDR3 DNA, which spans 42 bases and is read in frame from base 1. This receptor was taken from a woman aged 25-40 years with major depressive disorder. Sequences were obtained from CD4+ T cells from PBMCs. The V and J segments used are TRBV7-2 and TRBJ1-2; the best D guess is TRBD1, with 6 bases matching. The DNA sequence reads TGTGCCAGCACCACGCCCGGGGGCAACTATGGCTACACCTTC. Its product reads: CASTTPGGNYGYTF.